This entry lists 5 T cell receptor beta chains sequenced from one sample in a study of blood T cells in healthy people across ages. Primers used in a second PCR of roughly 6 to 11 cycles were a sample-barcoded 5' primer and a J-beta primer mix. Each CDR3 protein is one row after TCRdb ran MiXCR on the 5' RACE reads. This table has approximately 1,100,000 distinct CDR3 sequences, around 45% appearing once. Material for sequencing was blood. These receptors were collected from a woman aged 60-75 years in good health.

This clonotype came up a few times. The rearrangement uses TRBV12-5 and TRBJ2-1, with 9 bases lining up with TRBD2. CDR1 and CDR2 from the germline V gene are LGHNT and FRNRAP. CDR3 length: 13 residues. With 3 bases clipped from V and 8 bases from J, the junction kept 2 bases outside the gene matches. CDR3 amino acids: CASGFAGGDEQFF. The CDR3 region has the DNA TGTGCTAGTGGTTTTGCGGGAGGGGATGAGCAGTTCTTC.

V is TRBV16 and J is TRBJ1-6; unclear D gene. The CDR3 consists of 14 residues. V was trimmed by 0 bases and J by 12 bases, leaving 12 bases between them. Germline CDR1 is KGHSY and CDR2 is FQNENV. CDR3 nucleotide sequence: TGTGCCAGCAGCCAATCCCATACGCCTATACCCCTCCACTTT. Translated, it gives CASSQSHTPIPLHF. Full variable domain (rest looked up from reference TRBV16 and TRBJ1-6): GEEVAQTPKHLVRGEGQKAKLYCAPIKGHSYVFWYQQVLKNEFKFLISFQNENVFDETGMPKERFSAKCLPNSPCSLEIQATKLEDSAVYFCASSQSHTPIPLHFGNGTRLTVT.

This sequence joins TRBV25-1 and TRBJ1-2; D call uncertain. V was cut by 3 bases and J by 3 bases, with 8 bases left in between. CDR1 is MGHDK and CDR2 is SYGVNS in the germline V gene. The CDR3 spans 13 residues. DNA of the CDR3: TGTGCCAGCAGTGACGTCGGAGACTATGGCTACACCTTC. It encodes CASSDVGDYGYTF.

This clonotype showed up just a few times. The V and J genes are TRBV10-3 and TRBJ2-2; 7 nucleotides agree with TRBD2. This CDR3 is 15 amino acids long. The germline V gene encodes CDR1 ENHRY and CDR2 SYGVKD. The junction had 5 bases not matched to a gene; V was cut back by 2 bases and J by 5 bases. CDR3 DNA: TGTGCCATCAGTGAGCCAAGCGGGACGACCGGGGAGCTGTTTTTT. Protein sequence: CAISEPSGTTGELFF.

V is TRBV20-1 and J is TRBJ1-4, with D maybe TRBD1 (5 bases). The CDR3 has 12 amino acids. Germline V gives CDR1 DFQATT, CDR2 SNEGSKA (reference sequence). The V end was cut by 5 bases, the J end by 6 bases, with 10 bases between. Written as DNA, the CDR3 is TGCAGTGCTCAACGCAGGGATGAAAAACTGTTTTTT. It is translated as CSAQRRDEKLFF.